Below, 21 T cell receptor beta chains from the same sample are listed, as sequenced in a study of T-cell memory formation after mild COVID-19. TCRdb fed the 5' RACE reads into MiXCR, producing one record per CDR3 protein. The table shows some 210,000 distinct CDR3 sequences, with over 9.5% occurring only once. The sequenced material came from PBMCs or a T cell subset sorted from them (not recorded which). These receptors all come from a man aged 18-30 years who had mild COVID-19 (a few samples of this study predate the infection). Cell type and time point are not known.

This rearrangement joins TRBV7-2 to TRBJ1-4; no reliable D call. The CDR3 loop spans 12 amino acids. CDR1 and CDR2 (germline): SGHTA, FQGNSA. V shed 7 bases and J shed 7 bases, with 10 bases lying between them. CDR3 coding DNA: TGTGCCAGCAAAGAAGAGAGTGAAAAACTGTTTTTT. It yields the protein CASKEESEKLFF.

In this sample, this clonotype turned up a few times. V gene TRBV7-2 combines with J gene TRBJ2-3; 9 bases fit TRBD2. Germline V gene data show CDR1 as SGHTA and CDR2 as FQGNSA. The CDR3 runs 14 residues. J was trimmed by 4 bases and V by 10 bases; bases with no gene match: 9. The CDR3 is CAIRSGGYADTQYF. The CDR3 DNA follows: TGTGCCATAAGGAGCGGGGGGTACGCAGATACGCAGTATTTT.

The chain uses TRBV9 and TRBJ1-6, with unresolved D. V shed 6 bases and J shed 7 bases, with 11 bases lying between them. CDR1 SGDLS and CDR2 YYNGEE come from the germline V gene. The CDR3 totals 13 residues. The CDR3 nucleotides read TGTGCCAGCACGCGGCAGCCAAATTCACCCCTCCACTTT. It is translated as CASTRQPNSPLHF. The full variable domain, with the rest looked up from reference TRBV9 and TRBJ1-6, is DSGVTQTPKHLITATGQRVTLRCSPRSGDLSVYWYQQSLDQGLQFLIQYYNGEERAKGNILERFSAQQFPDLHSELNLSSLELGDSALYFCASTRQPNSPLHFGNGTRLTVT.

The CDR3 region is CASSRSPDLYGSPLHF. CDR3 bases: TGTGCCAGCAGTAGAAGTCCGGACCTTTACGGTTCACCCCTCCACTTT. This sequence joins TRBV6-2 or TRBV6-3 and TRBJ1-6; unclear D gene. Germline CDR1 reads MNHEY; CDR2 reads SVGEGT. V gave up 5 bases and J gave up 9 bases, with 20 bases separating them. CDR3 length equals 16 residues.

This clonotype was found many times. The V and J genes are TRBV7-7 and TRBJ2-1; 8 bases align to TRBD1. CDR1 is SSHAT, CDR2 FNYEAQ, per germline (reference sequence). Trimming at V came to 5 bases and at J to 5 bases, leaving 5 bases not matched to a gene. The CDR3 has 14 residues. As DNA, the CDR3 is TGTGCCAGCAGCCTTGACAGGGGAAACAATGAGCAGTTCTTC. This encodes CASSLDRGNNEQFF.

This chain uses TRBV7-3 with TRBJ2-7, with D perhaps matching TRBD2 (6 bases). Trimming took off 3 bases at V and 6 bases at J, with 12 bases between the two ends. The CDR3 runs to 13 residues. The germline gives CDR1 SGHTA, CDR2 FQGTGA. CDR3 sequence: CASSFGGVSEQYF. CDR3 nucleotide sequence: TGTGCCAGCAGCTTCGGCGGGGTATCCGAGCAGTACTTC.

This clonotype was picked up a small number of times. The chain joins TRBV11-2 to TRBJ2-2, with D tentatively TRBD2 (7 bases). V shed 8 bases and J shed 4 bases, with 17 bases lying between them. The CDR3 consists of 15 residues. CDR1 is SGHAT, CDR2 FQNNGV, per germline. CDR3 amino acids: CASHFLGGLTGELFF. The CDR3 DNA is TGTGCCAGCCACTTCCTCGGGGGGCTCACCGGGGAGCTGTTTTTT.

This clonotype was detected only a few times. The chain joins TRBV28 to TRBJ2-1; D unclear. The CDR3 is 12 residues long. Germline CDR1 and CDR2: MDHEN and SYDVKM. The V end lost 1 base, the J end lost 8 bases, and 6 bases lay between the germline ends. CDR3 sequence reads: CASSLLSHEQFF. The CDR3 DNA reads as TGTGCCAGCAGTTTATTGTCGCATGAGCAGTTCTTC. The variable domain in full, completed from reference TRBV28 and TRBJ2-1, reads DVKVTQSSRYLVKRTGEKVFLECVQDMDHENMFWYRQDPGLGLRLIYFSYDVKMKEKGDIPEGYSVSREKKERFSLILESASTNQTSMYLCASSLLSHEQFFGPGTRLTVL.

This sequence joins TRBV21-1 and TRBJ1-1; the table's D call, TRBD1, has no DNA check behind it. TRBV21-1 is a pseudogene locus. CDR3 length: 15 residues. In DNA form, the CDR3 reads TGTGCCAGCCAGGCTCTTAAAGGACAGGGGGCTTTTATTTTCTTT. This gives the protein CASQALKGQGAFIFF.

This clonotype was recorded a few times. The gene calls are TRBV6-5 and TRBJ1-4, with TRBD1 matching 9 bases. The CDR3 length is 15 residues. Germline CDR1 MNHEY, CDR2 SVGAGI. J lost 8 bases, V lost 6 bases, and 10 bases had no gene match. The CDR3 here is CASSYEGTGYEKLFF. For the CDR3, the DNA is TGTGCCAGCAGCTACGAGGGGACAGGGTACGAAAAACTGTTTTTT.

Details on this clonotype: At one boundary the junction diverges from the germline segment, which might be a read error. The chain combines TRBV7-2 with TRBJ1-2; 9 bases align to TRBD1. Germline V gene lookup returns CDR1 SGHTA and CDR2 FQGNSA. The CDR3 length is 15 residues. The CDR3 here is CASRLEQGQGYGYTF. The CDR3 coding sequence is TGTGCCAGCAGATTAGAGCAGGGACAGGGTTATGGCTACACCTTC.

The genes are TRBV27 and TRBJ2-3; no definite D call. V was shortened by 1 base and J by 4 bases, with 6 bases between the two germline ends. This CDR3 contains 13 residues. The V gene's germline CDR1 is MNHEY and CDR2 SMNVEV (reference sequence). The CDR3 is CASSLYWADTQYF. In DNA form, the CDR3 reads TGTGCCAGCAGTTTATATTGGGCAGATACGCAGTATTTT.

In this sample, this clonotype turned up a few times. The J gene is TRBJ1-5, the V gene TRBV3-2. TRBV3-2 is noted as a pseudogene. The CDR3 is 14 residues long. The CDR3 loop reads CASSQAHSNQPQHF. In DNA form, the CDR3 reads TGTGCCAGCAGCCAAGCCCACTCCAATCAGCCCCAGCATTTT.

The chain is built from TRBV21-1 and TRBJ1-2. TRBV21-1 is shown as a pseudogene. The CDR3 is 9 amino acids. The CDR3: CASKGGYTF. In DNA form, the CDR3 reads TGTGCCAGCAAAGGGGGCTACACCTTC.

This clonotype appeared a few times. The CDR3 protein is CASSRASGGRSSYNEQFF. The CDR3 DNA reads as TGTGCCAGTAGCCGGGCTAGCGGGGGCCGGAGCTCCTACAATGAGCAGTTCTTC. V and J are TRBV19 and TRBJ2-1; 10 nucleotides line up with TRBD2. From germline, CDR1 is LNHDA and CDR2 SQIVND (reference sequence). Trimming took 6 bases from V and 0 from J; bases not matched to a gene: 11. CDR3 size: 18 residues.

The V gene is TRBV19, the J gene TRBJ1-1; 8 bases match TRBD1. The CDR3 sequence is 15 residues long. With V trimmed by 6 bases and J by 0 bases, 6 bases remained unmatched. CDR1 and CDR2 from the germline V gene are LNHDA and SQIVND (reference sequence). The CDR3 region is CASSDRGRLNTEAFF. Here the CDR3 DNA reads TGTGCCAGTAGCGACAGGGGTCGATTGAACACTGAAGCTTTCTTT. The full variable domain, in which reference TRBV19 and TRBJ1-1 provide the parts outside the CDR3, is DGGITQSPKYLFRKEGQNVTLSCEQNLNHDAMYWYRQDPGQGLRLIYYSQIVNDFQKGDIAEGYSVSREKKESFPLTVTSAQKNPTAFYLCASSDRGRLNTEAFFGQGTRLTVV.

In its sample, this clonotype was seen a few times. The CDR3 DNA reads as TGTGCCAGCAGCTCCCAGACAGGCCCCTACGAGCAGTACGTC. Its translation is CASSSQTGPYEQYV. V is TRBV7-8 and J is TRBJ2-7, with a tentative D call TRBD1 (6 bases). CDR1 SGHVS and CDR2 FQNEAQ come from the germline V gene. V lost 4 bases and J lost 2, with 12 bases in between. The CDR3 is made up of 14 amino acids.

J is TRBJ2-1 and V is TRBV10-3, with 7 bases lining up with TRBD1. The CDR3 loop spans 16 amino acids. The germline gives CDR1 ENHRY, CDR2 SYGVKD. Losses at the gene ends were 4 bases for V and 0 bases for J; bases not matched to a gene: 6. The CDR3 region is CAISGTGPSSYNEQFF. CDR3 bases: TGTGCCATCAGTGGGACAGGCCCGAGCTCCTACAATGAGCAGTTCTTC.

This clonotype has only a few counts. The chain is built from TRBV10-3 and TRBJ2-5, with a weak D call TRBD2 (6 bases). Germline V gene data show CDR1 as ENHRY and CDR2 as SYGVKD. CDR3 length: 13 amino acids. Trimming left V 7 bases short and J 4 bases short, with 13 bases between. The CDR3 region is CAINSGGGETQYF. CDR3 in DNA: TGTGCCATCAATAGTGGGGGAGGAGAGACCCAGTACTTC.

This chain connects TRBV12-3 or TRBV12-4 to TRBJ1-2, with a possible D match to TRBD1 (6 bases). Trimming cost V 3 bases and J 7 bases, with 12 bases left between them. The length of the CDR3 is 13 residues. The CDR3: CASSLRGGTGYTF. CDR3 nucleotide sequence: TGTGCCAGCAGTTTGCGGGGGGGCACTGGCTACACCTTC.

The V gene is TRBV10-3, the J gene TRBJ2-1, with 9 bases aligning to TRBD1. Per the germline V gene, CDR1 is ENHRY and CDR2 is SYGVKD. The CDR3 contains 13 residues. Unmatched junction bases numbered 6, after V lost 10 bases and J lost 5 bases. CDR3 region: CATQGQGNNEQFF. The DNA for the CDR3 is TGTGCCACACAGGGACAGGGAAACAATGAGCAGTTCTTC.